The clone carrying this T cell receptor (beta chain) counts as medium-sized. Its antigen is not identified. The read stops 3 residues short of the end of the CDR3; the missing end is completed from the germline J gene. The sample comes from a study of T cell clonality in common variable immunodeficiency. Regarding the study as a whole: Fewer deletions and N-nucleotide insertions were reportedly seen in common variable immunodeficiency TCR beta sequences.

The CDR3 runs 14 residues. Germline CDR1 SEHNR, CDR2 FQNEAQ (reference sequence). Trimming took off 1 base at V and 2 bases at J, with 8 bases between the two ends. Assay used: immunoSEQ multiplex PCR; TCRdb lists only in-frame clones, some missing. The record shows several thousand clones for this sample, with no singletons present. The TCR was taken from a human donor with common variable immunodeficiency. The specimen sequenced was peripheral blood mononuclear cells. The chain is built from TRBV7-9 and TRBJ1-2, with D possibly TRBD1 on 5 matching bases. The CDR3 here is CASSLVAGNYGYTF. The sequenced CDR3 bases are TGTGCCAGCAGCTTAGTGGCAGGGAACTATGGC.